The next 19 T cell receptor beta chains were all read from a single sample in a study of Ad26.COV2.S vaccination and SARS-CoV-2 variants. Documented treatment: about 20 received Ad26.COV2.S at low or high dose, single or two shots; about 5 received placebo; per-sample allocation not given. Collection of the samples took place on day 63 after the first injection of vaccine or placebo. The method was immunoSEQ multiplex PCR; TCRdb's version includes in-frame clones alone and lacks a portion of them. The sample records 240,000 or so clones, around 89% being singletons. Source: peripheral blood, taken in a trial of Ad26.COV2.S vaccine versus placebo. The origin of the receptors is a person aged 18-60 years who received the Ad26.COV2.S COVID-19 vaccine or a placebo.

V is TRBV6-5 and J is TRBJ1-1; 9 nucleotides agree with TRBD1. This CDR3 contains 13 residues. Trimming took 8 bases from V and 4 from J; bases not matched to a gene: 5. Germline V gene sequence: CDR1 MNHEY, CDR2 SVGAGI. The CDR3: CASHRGHGTEAFF. For the CDR3, the DNA is TGTGCCAGCCACAGGGGGCATGGCACTGAAGCTTTCTTT.

The genes are TRBV5-1 and TRBJ2-1; a weak D match, TRBD1 (6 bases). V was shortened by 4 bases and J by 1 base, with 12 bases between the two germline ends. The germline V gene encodes CDR1 SGHRS and CDR2 YFSETQ. CDR3 length: 15 amino acids. CDR3 protein: CASSRGFGSYNEQFF. In DNA form, the CDR3 reads TGCGCCAGCAGCAGGGGGTTTGGATCCTACAATGAGCAGTTCTTC.

This clone has only one observation. This sequence joins TRBV28 and TRBJ2-3; tentative D call: TRBD2 (6 bases). The V end lost 2 bases, the J end lost 6 bases, and 12 bases lay between the germline ends. Germline CDR1 reads MDHEN; CDR2 reads SYDVKM. CDR3 length: 14 amino acids. DNA of the CDR3: TGTGCCAGCAGTTTAGGCGGGAACTCCGATACGCAGTATTTT. Protein sequence: CASSLGGNSDTQYF.

This chain joins TRBV28 and TRBJ2-1; 13 bases are a match to TRBD2. The CDR3 is made up of 15 amino acids. Looked up from germline, CDR1 is MDHEN and CDR2 is SYDVKM. The V and J ends lost 6 bases and 6 bases, in that order; junction bases with no gene match: 5. The CDR3 DNA sequence: TGTGCCAGCAGCCTACTAGCGGGAGGGTCCAATGAGCAGTTCTTC. This gives the protein CASSLLAGGSNEQFF.

The rearrangement links TRBV2 to TRBJ2-7; a weak D match, TRBD2 (5 bases). CDR3 length: 14 amino acids. The germline V gene encodes CDR1 SNHLY and CDR2 FYNNEI. V lost 2 bases and J lost 6, with 14 bases in between. CDR3 DNA sequence: TGTGCCAGCAGTGAAAGGACGGGCAGCGGCGAGCAGTACTTC. The encoded protein is CASSERTGSGEQYF.

This clone came up once. The chain couples TRBV6-4 to TRBJ2-1; unclear D gene. In germline, CDR1 is MRHNA, CDR2 SNTAGT. CDR3 length: 13 amino acids. Trimming stripped 9 bases from V and 0 bases from J, with 9 bases between. This CDR3 is CARGTSSYNEQFF. CDR3 DNA: TGTGCCAGAGGAACCAGCTCCTACAATGAGCAGTTCTTC.

The rearrangement links TRBV24-1 to TRBJ2-5, with D tentatively TRBD2 (5 bases). With 5 bases removed from V and 7 bases from J, the gap between germline ends came to 10 bases. The CDR3 extends over 12 amino acids. Germline V gives CDR1 KGHDR, CDR2 SFDVKD. The CDR3 DNA sequence: TGTGCCACCAGTGCCGGGGTCGGGACCCAGTACTTC. This translates into CATSAGVGTQYF.

The rearrangement uses TRBV10-3 and TRBJ2-6; 7 bases align to TRBD1. The V segment lost 4 bases and the J segment 0 bases; nucleotides outside the gene matches: 9. The CDR3 sequence is 18 residues long. Germline CDR1 is ENHRY and CDR2 is SYGVKD. In nucleotides, the CDR3 is TGTGCCATCAGTGCGACGACAGGGATCCTCTCTGGGGCCAACGTCCTGACTTTC. Its protein product is CAISATTGILSGANVLTF.

J is TRBJ1-1 and V is TRBV7-9; D is ambiguous. The CDR3 loop spans 13 amino acids. Trimming took off 2 bases at V and 5 bases at J, with 9 bases between the two ends. The germline CDR1 and CDR2 sequences are SEHNR and FQNEAQ (reference sequence). DNA of the CDR3: TGTGCCAGCAGCTTATTTTCGGGGACTGAAGCTTTCTTT. Translation: CASSLFSGTEAFF.

The gene calls are TRBV9 and TRBJ2-2; D assignment may be TRBD1 or TRBD2 (5 bases each). This CDR3 has 15 amino acids. Germline assignment: CDR1 SGDLS and CDR2 YYNGEE. The V end was cut by 1 base, the J end by 3 bases, with 10 bases between. CDR3 nucleotides: TGTGCCAGCAGCGTACGAGGGGCGGACACCGGGGAGCTGTTTTTT. Residues: CASSVRGADTGELFF.

This rearrangement joins TRBV19 to TRBJ1-2; 8 nucleotides align to TRBD1. The junction had 7 bases not matched to a gene; V was cut back by 3 bases and J by 7 bases. Germline values: CDR1 LNHDA, CDR2 SQIVND (reference sequence). The CDR3 has 14 amino acids. CDR3 loop: CASSILTGDGGYTF. CDR3 DNA sequence: TGTGCCAGTAGTATCTTGACAGGGGACGGTGGCTACACCTTC.

The chain employs TRBV10-2 and TRBJ1-5; TRBD1 is a possible D gene (6 bases). Trimming removed 1 base at V and 2 bases at J, with 12 bases between. The V gene's germline CDR1 is WSHSY and CDR2 SAAADI. CDR3 length: 16 residues. CDR3 nucleotide sequence: TGCGCCAGCAGTGAGTTGGGGGGCGTCGGCAATCAGCCCCAGCATTTT. It translates to CASSELGGVGNQPQHF.

CDR3 region: CASSVTGQENEKLFF. DNA for the CDR3: TGTGCCAGCAGCGTAACGGGACAGGAGAATGAAAAACTGTTTTTT. V is TRBV9 and J is TRBJ1-4, with 8 bases that match TRBD1. After removal of 1 base from V and 5 bases from J, the junction contained 4 bases not matched to a gene. Germline CDR1 SGDLS, CDR2 YYNGEE. The CDR3 is 15 amino acids.

This chain connects TRBV9 to TRBJ1-3, with D maybe TRBD1 (6 bases). Trimming pared 3 bases from V and 0 bases from J, leaving 10 bases between. Germline CDR1 and CDR2: SGDLS and YYNGEE. This CDR3 region has 15 residues. The CDR3 reads CASSGGGYSGNTIYF. CDR3 coding DNA: TGTGCCAGCAGCGGAGGGGGGTACTCTGGAAACACCATATATTTT. Using reference TRBV9 and TRBJ1-3 for the parts outside the CDR3, the full variable domain is DSGVTQTPKHLITATGQRVTLRCSPRSGDLSVYWYQQSLDQGLQFLIQYYNGEERAKGNILERFSAQQFPDLHSELNLSSLELGDSALYFCASSGGGYSGNTIYFGEGSWLTVV.

J is TRBJ2-5 and V is TRBV4-1; 9 bases are a match to TRBD2. V lost 3 bases, J lost 2 bases, and 10 bases stayed unmatched. Germline CDR1 and CDR2: MGHRA and YSYEKL. The CDR3 covers 17 residues. CDR3 in amino acids: CASSQTIAGALQETQYF. As DNA, the CDR3 is TGCGCCAGCAGCCAGACGATAGCGGGGGCCCTACAAGAGACCCAGTACTTC.

V gene TRBV7-3 combines with J gene TRBJ1-1, with D possibly being TRBD1 (6 bases). The CDR3 runs 15 residues. Germline lookup yields CDR1 SGHTA and CDR2 FQGTGA. The germline V and J ends were trimmed by 2 bases and 5 bases, with 15 bases remaining between them. The CDR3, as DNA: TGTGCCAGCAGCTTAGATGGGGGCGCGGGTACTGAAGCTTTCTTT. It is translated as CASSLDGGAGTEAFF.

The CDR3 is CASSPSGAPYNEQFF. The CDR3 nucleotides are TGTGCCAGTAGCCCCTCTGGGGCCCCCTACAATGAGCAGTTCTTC. The rearrangement uses TRBV19 and TRBJ2-1; a possible D gene is TRBD1 (5 bases). The V end was cut by 6 bases, the J end by 2 bases, with 14 bases between. This CDR3 has 15 amino acids. Germline V gives CDR1 LNHDA, CDR2 SQIVND (reference sequence).

The CDR3 region is CASSPYRGSYNEQFF. CDR3 DNA sequence: TGTGCCAGCAGTCCCTACAGGGGTTCCTACAATGAGCAGTTCTTC. The chain has TRBV27 and TRBJ2-1, with 7 bases identical to TRBD1. Trimming cost V 5 bases and J 1 base; bases outside gene matches: 5. This CDR3 is built from 15 residues. Germline CDR1 and CDR2: MNHEY and SMNVEV (reference sequence).

The genes are TRBV7-9 and TRBJ1-2; possible D gene TRBD1, 5 bases. CDR3 length: 14 residues. The V and J ends lost 5 bases and 1 base respectively, with 11 bases between them. Germline CDR1 SEHNR, CDR2 FQNEAQ (reference sequence). The CDR3 loop is CASSPGALNYGYTF. DNA for the CDR3: TGTGCCAGCAGCCCTGGGGCCCTTAACTATGGCTACACCTTC.